This entry features one T cell receptor (beta chain) sequence. Repertoires were generated with immunoSEQ multiplex PCR, while TCRdb's copy carries only in-frame clones and drops some. Seen here are 370,000 or so clones, 80% to 90% observed once, and the top ten hold 1% to 1.5%. The sample comes from a study of blood T cell repertoires in COVID-19. At the level of the study: The analysed material was cDNA or gDNA that came from T cells, B-cell-depleted T cells, or PBMCs.

Participants' own reports of clinical history determined their cohort assignment. Two consecutive negative NP/OP PCR tests, clearance, or resolved symptoms defined Cohort 3 recovery. CDR1 and CDR2 (germline): LGHNT, FRNRAP. Between the trimmed V and J ends, which lost 4 bases and 4 bases, there was a span of 4 bases. The CDR3 extends over 12 amino acids. Sequenced input: PBMCs or T cells enriched from blood (not recorded which). The sequence was collected from a man younger than 40 who had recovered from COVID-19. The chain links TRBV12-5 to TRBJ2-2; D gene ambiguous. The CDR3 region has the DNA TGTGCTAGTGGTTCCGTCACCGGGGAGCTGTTTTTT. Translation: CASGSVTGELFF.